What follows are 2 T cell receptor beta chains derived from one specimen sequenced in a study of T cells after yellow fever vaccination (dated by TCRdb to between 2017 and 2020). The treatment or condition label on this specimen signifies: live attenuated yellow fever vaccine strain. The library was prepared using 5' RACE. Sequencing instrument: Illumina HiSeq 2500. TCRdb reprocessed the public reads (quality trimming at Q25 with fastp, clone calling with MiXCR) and kept in-frame beta chains. When rows share a CDR3 protein, they turn into one entry using the most common DNA and genes. The sample records about 150,000 distinct CDR3 sequences, 5% to 8% of which are singletons. The ten most abundant clones make up 0.5% to 0.65% of the sample. The sequences come from CD4+ T cells sorted from PBMCs, collected 10 days after the yellow fever booster vaccination. These receptors all come from a young man who received the YFV17D yellow fever vaccine.

Only a few counts were recorded for this clonotype. The chain carries TRBV4-3 and TRBJ2-1; 10 positions agree with TRBD1. V trimming: 2 bases; J trimming: 8 bases; junction bases outside the gene matches: 9. Per the germline V gene, CDR1 is LGHNA and CDR2 is YSLEER. The CDR3 extends over 16 amino acids. CDR3 DNA sequence: TGCGCCAGCAGCCAACTCATTCCCGGGACAGGGGATGAGCAGTTCTTC. Amino acid sequence: CASSQLIPGTGDEQFF.

Regarding this clonotype: One base away lies a much larger clone, so this may be a sequencing read error. The V gene is TRBV24-1, the J gene TRBJ2-3; weak D call: TRBD2 (5 bases). Trimming took 7 bases from V and 2 from J, leaving 12 bases between them. The CDR3 is 14 residues long. Germline V gives CDR1 KGHDR, CDR2 SFDVKD. DNA of the CDR3: TGTGCCACCAGGGAGGAACAGCACACAGATACGCAGTATTTT. Translated, it gives CATREEQHTDTQYF.